The sequence of this T cell receptor (beta chain) was determined in a study of blood T cells in healthy people across ages. The use of a sample-barcoded 5' primer and a J-beta primer mix characterized a second PCR of about 7 to 12 cycles. The study obtained at least 3 million CDR3-containing paired-end reads from every sample. TCRdb re-called the 5' RACE reads through MiXCR, storing one row per CDR3 protein. The sample consists of 1 million or so distinct CDR3 sequences, 45% of them appearing once. This clonotype was picked up a small number of times. Donors were healthy Caucasian individuals from Russia aged about 6 to 90. V lost 6 bases and J 0 bases, leaving 15 bases between the germline ends. Germline V CDR1 and CDR2: DFQATT, SNEGSKA (reference sequence). CDR3 length equals 15 residues.

Sequenced sample: blood. The chain joins TRBV20-1 to TRBJ2-4; the D call may be TRBD1 or TRBD2 (5 bases each). The sequence was obtained from a woman in her sixties or seventies in good health. CDR3 bases: TGCAGTGCCAGGGAGATACTCCTAGCCAAAAACATTCAGTACTTC. Translating it yields CSAREILLAKNIQYF.